This T cell receptor (beta chain) is from a study of blood T cell repertoires in COVID-19. Study in general: The United States, Italy and Spain provided the acute and convalescent COVID-19 samples. The analysed material was cDNA or gDNA that came from T cells, B-cell-depleted T cells, or PBMCs.

Original data processing: The authors estimated nucleated cell counts from reference gene primer amplification. Profiling relied on immunoSEQ multiplex PCR, and the TCRdb table lists in-frame clones only, not all of them. That table gives V, J and clone size, and the DNA gave D and trimming. The sample lists approximately 82,000 clones; 65% to 85% were seen once. The CDR3 extends over 15 amino acids. Trimming removed 1 base at V and 0 bases at J, with 9 bases between. Germline CDR1 and CDR2: SGHTA and FQGNSA. The count of this clone is one. The clonotype originates from a woman between 55 and 75 years old with acute or convalescent COVID-19. The chain combines TRBV7-2 with TRBJ2-5; tentative D call: TRBD1 (6 bases). The specimen was peripheral blood. The CDR3 loop reads CASSLGGLNQETQYF. In DNA form, the CDR3 reads TGTGCCAGCAGCTTAGGGGGGCTAAACCAAGAGACCCAGTACTTC.